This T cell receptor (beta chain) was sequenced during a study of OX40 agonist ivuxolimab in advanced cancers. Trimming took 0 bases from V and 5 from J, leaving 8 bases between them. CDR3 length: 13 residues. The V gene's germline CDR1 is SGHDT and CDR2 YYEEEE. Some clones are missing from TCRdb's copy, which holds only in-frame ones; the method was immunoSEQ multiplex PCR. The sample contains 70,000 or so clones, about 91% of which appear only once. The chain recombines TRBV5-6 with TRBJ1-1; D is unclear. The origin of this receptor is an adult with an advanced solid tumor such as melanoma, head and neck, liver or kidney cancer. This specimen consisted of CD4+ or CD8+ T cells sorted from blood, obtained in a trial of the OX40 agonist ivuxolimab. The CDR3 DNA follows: TGTGCCAGCAGCTTGGATATGGAAACTGAAGCTTTCTTT. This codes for CASSLDMETEAFF.